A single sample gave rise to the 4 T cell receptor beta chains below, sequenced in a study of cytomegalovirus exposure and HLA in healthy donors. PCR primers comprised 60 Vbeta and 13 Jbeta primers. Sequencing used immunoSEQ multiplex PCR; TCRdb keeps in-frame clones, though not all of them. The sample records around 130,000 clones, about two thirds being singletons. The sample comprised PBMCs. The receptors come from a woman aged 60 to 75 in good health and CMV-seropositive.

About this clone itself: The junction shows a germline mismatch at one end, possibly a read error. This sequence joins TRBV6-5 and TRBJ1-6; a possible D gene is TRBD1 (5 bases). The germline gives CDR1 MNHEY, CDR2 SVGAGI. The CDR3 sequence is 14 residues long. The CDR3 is CASSTGGYTSPLHF. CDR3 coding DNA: TGTGCCAGCAGTACTGGGGGGTATACTTCACCCCTCCACTTT.

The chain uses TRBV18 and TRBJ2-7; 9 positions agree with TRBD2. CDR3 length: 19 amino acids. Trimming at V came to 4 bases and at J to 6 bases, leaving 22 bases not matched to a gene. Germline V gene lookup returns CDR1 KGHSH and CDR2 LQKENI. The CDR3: CASSRQGASGVFPGLEQYF. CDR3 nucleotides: TGTGCCAGCTCACGACAGGGAGCTAGCGGGGTTTTTCCGGGGCTCGAGCAGTACTTC.

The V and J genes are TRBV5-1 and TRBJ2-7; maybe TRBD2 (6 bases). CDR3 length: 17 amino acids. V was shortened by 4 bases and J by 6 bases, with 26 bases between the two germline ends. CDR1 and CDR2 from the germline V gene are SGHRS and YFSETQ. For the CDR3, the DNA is TGCGCCAGCAGCGACGGGAGCTTCCTAGTCCCTGCTTCCGAGCAGTACTTC. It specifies CASSDGSFLVPASEQYF. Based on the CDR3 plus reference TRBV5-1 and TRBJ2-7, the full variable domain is KAGVTQTPRYLIKTRGQQVTLSCSPISGHRSVSWYQQTPGQGLQFLFEYFSETQRNKGNFPGRFSGRQFSNSRSEMNVSTLELGDSALYLCASSDGSFLVPASEQYFGPGTRLTVT.

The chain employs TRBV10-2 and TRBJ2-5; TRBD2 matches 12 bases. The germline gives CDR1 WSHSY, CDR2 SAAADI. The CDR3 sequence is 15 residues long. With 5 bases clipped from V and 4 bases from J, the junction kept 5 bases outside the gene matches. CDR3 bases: TGCGCCAGCAGTTGGGGACTAGCGGGTGGAGAGACCCAGTACTTC. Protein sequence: CASSWGLAGGETQYF.